Below are 4 T cell receptor beta chains sequenced from a single sample in a study of cytomegalovirus exposure and HLA in healthy donors. Primers included in the PCR were 60 Vbeta and 13 Jbeta primers. Data came from immunoSEQ multiplex PCR; TCRdb stores just in-frame clones and leaves some out. Here the sample spans 90,000 to 110,000 clones, roughly 15% being singletons. Sequencing input: PBMCs. Receptor source: a female donor in good health and CMV-seronegative.

The rearrangement links TRBV19 to TRBJ1-4; a weak D match, TRBD1 (6 bases). There are 14 residues in the CDR3. Deletions cut 0 bases from V and 7 bases from J, with 9 bases between. The germline gives CDR1 LNHDA, CDR2 SQIVND (reference sequence). In DNA form, the CDR3 reads TGTGCCAGTAGTATAGAACAGGGAAGTGAAAAACTGTTTTTT. This sequence encodes CASSIEQGSEKLFF.

The V and J genes are TRBV7-2 and TRBJ1-4; D gene unclear. The CDR3 extends over 15 amino acids. CDR1 and CDR2 (germline): SGHTA, FQGNSA. V shed 5 bases and J shed 0 bases, with 10 bases lying between them. Written as DNA, the CDR3 is TGTGCCAGCAGCCCCGGAGAGACAACTAATGAAAAACTGTTTTTT. This sequence encodes CASSPGETTNEKLFF.

In its sample, this clone was seen a few times. The V and J genes are TRBV5-4 and TRBJ2-7, with 12 bases fitting TRBD1. J lost 2 bases, V lost 3 bases, and 3 bases had no gene match. Germline CDR1 is SGHNT and CDR2 is YYREEE (reference sequence). This CDR3 is 15 amino acids long. Here the CDR3 DNA reads TGTGCCAGCAGCTCCGGGACAGGGGGCACCTACGAGCAGTACTTC. It codes for CASSSGTGGTYEQYF.

The chain carries TRBV12-5 and TRBJ1-6; TRBD1 aligns across 7 bases. Germline V gene lookup returns CDR1 LGHNT and CDR2 FRNRAP. CDR3 length equals 18 residues. The V gene end was trimmed by 2 bases and the J gene end by 5 bases; junction bases not matched to a gene: 12. CDR3 coding DNA: TGTGCTAGTGGTTTGACCCGTTCACCCACAGGGGATAATTCACCCCTCCACTTT. Translation: CASGLTRSPTGDNSPLHF.